The T cell receptor beta chain under discussion was sequenced for a study of early T cells in non-severe SARS-CoV-2 infection. Study at large: Unsorted whole-blood RNA was sequenced in bulk, leaving chains unpaired. Study-wide results and limits: VDJdb matching favored anti-spike CD8 responses, missing private and CD4 specificities.

This CDR3 is 15 amino acids long. Trimming pared 2 bases from V and 1 base from J, leaving 12 bases between. Germline V CDR1 and CDR2: SGHRS, YFSETQ. Individual cDNA molecules received unique molecular identifiers during library preparation. One entry per CDR3 protein results from TCRdb running MiXCR on the 5' RACE reads. Among tens of thousands of distinct CDR3 sequences listed, roughly an eighth were seen once. This clonotype was observed a handful of times. Its antigen is not known. The receptor comes from an adult who was a healthcare worker with PCR-confirmed SARS-CoV-2 infection or an uninfected control (not recorded which). The chain has TRBV5-1 and TRBJ1-1; D not certain. The material sequenced was whole blood. The DNA for the CDR3 is TGCGCCAGCAGCTTAAGAACAGACTGGAACACTGAAGCTTTCTTT. Protein sequence: CASSLRTDWNTEAFF.